A selection of T cell receptor beta chains follows, all from one sample in a study of CD8 T cells in ankylosing spondylitis. TCRdb re-called the 5' RACE reads through MiXCR, storing one row per CDR3 protein. The table shows 470,000 or so distinct CDR3 sequences, with around 26% occurring only once. Input material: blood, either unsorted or a sorted T cell fraction (not recorded which). These receptors were taken from a male donor with ankylosing spondylitis. Each CDR3 is given with its conserved first and last residue. The order of the fields is clone size, J gene, V gene, D gene, CDR3 protein, CDR3 DNA. A D gene is named only where the DNA matches it firmly. Not all rows give a size; the values are once, few, many and, for expanded clones, a class.

clone size: .
J gene: TRBJ2-1
V gene: TRBV20-1
D gene: TRBD2
CDR3 protein: CSAIALADNEQFF
CDR3 DNA: TGCAGTGCTATCGCTCTAGCGGACAATGAGCAGTTCTTC

clone size: .
J gene: TRBJ1-6
V gene: TRBV15
D gene: TRBD1
CDR3 protein: CATSGRTGDNSPLHF
CDR3 DNA: TGTGCCACCAGCGGACGGACAGGAGATAATTCACCCCTCCACTTT

clone size: .
J gene: TRBJ2-7
V gene: TRBV12-3/TRBV12-4
D gene: .
CDR3 protein: CASSLEGRDEQYF
CDR3 DNA: TGTGCCAGCAGTTTGGAGGGCAGGGACGAGCAGTACTTC

clone size: .
J gene: TRBJ1-1
V gene: TRBV29-1
D gene: .
CDR3 protein: CSAKEGTNTEAFF
CDR3 DNA: TGCAGCGCGAAGGAGGGTACGAACACTGAAGCTTTCTTT

clone size: .
J gene: TRBJ1-6
V gene: TRBV20-1
D gene: .
CDR3 protein: CSARLGTGMYSPLHF
CDR3 DNA: TGCAGTGCTAGGCTTGGTACGGGGATGTATTCACCCCTCCACTTT

clone size: few
J gene: TRBJ1-3
V gene: TRBV2
D gene: TRBD1
CDR3 protein: CASRGRTGSGNTIYF
CDR3 DNA: TGTGCCAGCAGGGGCAGGACAGGGAGTGGAAACACCATATATTTT

clone size: few
J gene: TRBJ2-1
V gene: TRBV11-2
D gene: .
CDR3 protein: CASSLTPDSRQNEQFF
CDR3 DNA: TGTGCCAGCAGCTTAACGCCTGATAGCCGCCAGAATGAGCAGTTCTTC

clone size: .
J gene: TRBJ2-2
V gene: TRBV4-1
D gene: .
CDR3 protein: CASRLTSGTGELFF
CDR3 DNA: TGCGCCAGCAGACTAACCTCAGGGACCGGGGAGCTGTTTTTT

clone size: .
J gene: TRBJ1-1
V gene: TRBV5-1
D gene: .
CDR3 protein: CASSFGQALNTEAFF
CDR3 DNA: TGCGCCAGCAGCTTCGGGCAGGCCTTGAACACTGAAGCTTTCTTT

clone size: .
J gene: TRBJ1-1
V gene: TRBV11-3
D gene: .
CDR3 protein: CASSTGMGTEAFF
CDR3 DNA: TGTGCCAGCAGCACAGGGATGGGCACTGAAGCTTTCTTT

clone size: .
J gene: TRBJ1-4
V gene: TRBV9
D gene: .
CDR3 protein: CASSVVATNEKLFF
CDR3 DNA: TGTGCCAGCAGCGTAGTTGCAACTAATGAAAAACTGTTTTTT

clone size: .
J gene: TRBJ2-2
V gene: TRBV25-1
D gene: TRBD1
CDR3 protein: CASSEWDRGTAGELFF
CDR3 DNA: TGTGCCAGCAGTGAATGGGACAGGGGAACTGCCGGGGAGCTGTTTTTT

clone size: .
J gene: TRBJ2-6
V gene: TRBV10-2
D gene: .
CDR3 protein: CASSEDRSGANVLTF
CDR3 DNA: TGCGCCAGCAGTGAGGATAGATCTGGGGCCAACGTCCTGACTTTC

clone size: few
J gene: TRBJ2-1
V gene: TRBV12-3/TRBV12-4
D gene: TRBD1
CDR3 protein: CASSYLGQHNEQFF
CDR3 DNA: TGTGCCAGCAGCTACCTGGGACAGCACAATGAGCAGTTCTTC

clone size: .
J gene: TRBJ1-1
V gene: TRBV20-1
D gene: .
CDR3 protein: CSAEARGGTEAFF
CDR3 DNA: TGCAGTGCTGAGGCCCGGGGGGGCACTGAAGCTTTCTTT

clone size: many
J gene: TRBJ2-5
V gene: TRBV12-3/TRBV12-4
D gene: .
CDR3 protein: CASSLRTQETQYF
CDR3 DNA: TGTGCCAGCAGCTTACGAACCCAAGAGACCCAGTACTTC

clone size: many
J gene: TRBJ2-1
V gene: TRBV4-2
D gene: .
CDR3 protein: CASSQPIASSYNEQFF
CDR3 DNA: TGTGCCAGCAGCCAGCCCATAGCGAGCTCCTACAATGAGCAGTTCTTC

clone size: few
J gene: TRBJ2-1
V gene: TRBV6-2/TRBV6-3
D gene: TRBD1
CDR3 protein: CASSRPDRAEQFF
CDR3 DNA: TGTGCCAGCAGTCGACCCGACAGGGCTGAGCAGTTCTTC

clone size: .
J gene: TRBJ2-1
V gene: TRBV3-1
D gene: .
CDR3 protein: CASSQDANWGGPYNEQFF
CDR3 DNA: TGTGCCAGCAGCCAAGATGCAAATTGGGGGGGGCCCTACAATGAGCAGTTCTTC

clone size: few
J gene: TRBJ2-5
V gene: TRBV4-2
D gene: .
CDR3 protein: CASSKAASAETQYF
CDR3 DNA: TGTGCCAGCAGCAAGGCCGCTAGCGCAGAGACCCAGTACTTC

clone size: .
J gene: TRBJ1-2
V gene: TRBV6-2/TRBV6-3
D gene: TRBD1
CDR3 protein: CASSDRIYGYTF
CDR3 DNA: TGTGCCAGTTCGGACAGGATCTATGGCTACACCTTC

clone size: few
J gene: TRBJ2-1
V gene: TRBV10-1
D gene: TRBD2
CDR3 protein: CASSESGTSSYNEQFF
CDR3 DNA: TGCGCCAGCAGTGAGTCCGGGACTAGCTCCTACAATGAGCAGTTCTTC

clone size: many
J gene: TRBJ2-1
V gene: TRBV11-3
D gene: TRBD1
CDR3 protein: CASNKGQGDNEQFF
CDR3 DNA: TGTGCCAGCAACAAGGGGCAGGGGGACAATGAGCAGTTCTTC

clone size: .
J gene: TRBJ1-6
V gene: TRBV20-1
D gene: TRBD1
CDR3 protein: CSASSTGPNSPLHF
CDR3 DNA: TGCAGTGCTAGTTCGACAGGGCCTAATTCACCCCTCCACTTT

clone size: .
J gene: TRBJ2-6
V gene: TRBV3-1
D gene: .
CDR3 protein: CASSLVGSSGANVLTF
CDR3 DNA: TGTGCCAGCAGCCTGGTTGGCTCGTCCGGGGCCAACGTCCTGACTTTC

clone size: few
J gene: TRBJ1-5
V gene: TRBV20-1
D gene: .
CDR3 protein: CSARPRSARGQPQHF
CDR3 DNA: TGCAGTGCTAGACCCCGGTCGGCAAGAGGTCAGCCCCAGCATTTT

clone size: .
J gene: TRBJ2-1
V gene: TRBV6-2/TRBV6-3
D gene: TRBD2
CDR3 protein: CASSYWAGDEQFF
CDR3 DNA: TGTGCCAGCAGTTACTGGGCGGGAGACGAGCAGTTCTTC

clone size: .
J gene: TRBJ1-1
V gene: TRBV24-1
D gene: .
CDR3 protein: CATSDRSTGNTEAFF
CDR3 DNA: TGTGCCACCAGTGACCGGTCGACAGGGAACACTGAAGCTTTCTTT

clone size: .
J gene: TRBJ2-1
V gene: TRBV7-2
D gene: .
CDR3 protein: CASSLGPFSSYNEQFF
CDR3 DNA: TGTGCCAGCAGCTTAGGTCCTTTTAGCTCCTACAATGAGCAGTTCTTC

clone size: few
J gene: TRBJ2-1
V gene: TRBV29-1
D gene: TRBD1
CDR3 protein: CSVEGTDRPTSYNEQFF
CDR3 DNA: TGCAGCGTTGAGGGGACAGACAGGCCTACGTCCTACAATGAGCAGTTCTTC

clone size: .
J gene: TRBJ1-1
V gene: TRBV7-9
D gene: TRBD1
CDR3 protein: CASSLGTATEAFF
CDR3 DNA: TGTGCCAGCAGCTTGGGGACAGCCACTGAAGCTTTCTTT

clone size: few
J gene: TRBJ2-5
V gene: TRBV4-1
D gene: TRBD1
CDR3 protein: CASSLTGQTGETQYF
CDR3 DNA: TGCGCCAGCAGCCTAACGGGACAGACAGGAGAGACCCAGTACTTC

clone size: once
J gene: TRBJ2-2
V gene: TRBV19
D gene: .
CDR3 protein: CASSTAGRTGELFF
CDR3 DNA: TGTGCCAGTAGTACGGCAGGGAGGACCGGGGAGCTGTTTTTT

clone size: .
J gene: TRBJ2-7
V gene: TRBV5-1
D gene: .
CDR3 protein: CASSTKDEQYF
CDR3 DNA: TGCGCCAGCAGCACCAAAGACGAGCAGTACTTC

clone size: .
J gene: TRBJ2-1
V gene: TRBV29-1
D gene: TRBD2
CDR3 protein: CSVGTSGRAGSYNEQFF
CDR3 DNA: TGCAGCGTTGGGACTAGCGGGAGGGCCGGGTCCTACAATGAGCAGTTCTTC

clone size: .
J gene: TRBJ1-6
V gene: TRBV7-9
D gene: .
CDR3 protein: CASSLQGLDPGSPLHF
CDR3 DNA: TGTGCCAGCAGCTTACAGGGACTAGACCCTGGTTCACCCCTCCACTTT

clone size: .
J gene: TRBJ1-2
V gene: TRBV15
D gene: .
CDR3 protein: CATSRDRNKNYGYTF
CDR3 DNA: TGTGCCACCAGCAGAGATAGAAACAAAAACTATGGCTACACCTTC

clone size: .
J gene: TRBJ2-2
V gene: TRBV12-3/TRBV12-4
D gene: TRBD1
CDR3 protein: CASSSNTGAGELFF
CDR3 DNA: TGTGCCAGCAGTTCTAACACAGGGGCCGGGGAGCTGTTTTTT

clone size: few
J gene: TRBJ2-1
V gene: TRBV28
D gene: TRBD2
CDR3 protein: CASSPPGTMVQFF
CDR3 DNA: TGTGCCAGCAGTCCCCCCGGGACTATGGTACAGTTCTTC

clone size: .
J gene: TRBJ1-1
V gene: TRBV5-1
D gene: .
CDR3 protein: CASSLAAGGGDRAFF
CDR3 DNA: TGCGCCAGCAGCTTGGCAGCCGGCGGCGGCGATCGGGCTTTCTTT

clone size: few
J gene: TRBJ2-2
V gene: TRBV5-1
D gene: .
CDR3 protein: CASSPIGGRGGELFF
CDR3 DNA: TGCGCCAGCAGCCCCATAGGCGGGCGGGGCGGGGAGCTGTTTTTT

clone size: .
J gene: TRBJ1-2
V gene: TRBV5-1
D gene: TRBD1
CDR3 protein: CASSFDDRGTYGYTF
CDR3 DNA: TGCGCCAGCAGCTTTGATGACAGGGGGACCTATGGCTACACCTTC

clone size: few
J gene: TRBJ2-5
V gene: TRBV10-3
D gene: .
CDR3 protein: CAISDKFQETQYF
CDR3 DNA: TGTGCCATCAGTGACAAATTTCAAGAGACCCAGTACTTC